Following are 23 T cell receptor beta chains from one sample sequenced in a study of neurological immune-mediated disorders. TCRdb called the 5' RACE reads again in MiXCR, with one record for every CDR3 protein. The table has about 10,000 distinct CDR3 sequences, 22% seen once. The sample was CD8+ T cells from blood. The receptors shown here come from a woman aged 40 to 50 with multiple sclerosis.

V gene TRBV20-1 combines with J gene TRBJ2-1; D might be TRBD2 (6 bases). Trimming took off 3 bases at V and 5 bases at J, with 8 bases between the two ends. The CDR3 runs 12 residues. Per the germline V gene, CDR1 is DFQATT and CDR2 is SNEGSKA (reference sequence). DNA for the CDR3: TGCAGTGCTAGCGGGAGACACAATGAGCAGTTCTTC. Translated: CSASGRHNEQFF.

J is TRBJ2-1 and V is TRBV9, with 8 positions matching TRBD2. The V and J ends lost 5 bases and 4 bases, in that order; junction bases with no gene match: 8. Germline loops: CDR1 SGDLS, CDR2 YYNGEE. This CDR3 has 15 amino acids. CDR3 bases: TGTGCCAGCAGTTTAGCGGGGCTGGTTTACAATGAGCAGTTCTTC. This sequence encodes CASSLAGLVYNEQFF.

The V call is TRBV18, the J call TRBJ1-5; 7 nucleotides agree with TRBD1. The junction had 9 bases not matched to a gene; V was cut back by 3 bases and J by 1 base. Per germline, CDR1 KGHSH and CDR2 LQKENI. CDR3 size: 17 residues. The CDR3 is CASSPTTGSFSNQPQHF. CDR3 nucleotides: TGTGCCAGCTCACCTACGACAGGGTCCTTCAGCAATCAGCCCCAGCATTTT.

The rearrangement joins TRBV5-1 to TRBJ2-3, with D maybe TRBD1 (6 bases). Between the trimmed V and J ends, which lost 1 base and 4 bases, there was a span of 16 bases. There are 16 residues in the CDR3. Germline V lookup: CDR1 SGHRS, CDR2 YFSETQ. DNA of the CDR3: TGCGCCAGCAGCTTGACTGGGGGCGCCTCCCCAGATACGCAGTATTTT. It yields the protein CASSLTGGASPDTQYF.

This clonotype was seen many times. The V gene is TRBV7-9, the J gene TRBJ1-1; maybe TRBD1 (6 bases). This CDR3 is built from 17 residues. Germline CDR1 SEHNR, CDR2 FQNEAQ (reference sequence). V was cut by 5 bases and J by 4 bases, with 23 bases left in between. The CDR3 region is CASSLSWTVHWGTEAFF. CDR3 nucleotides: TGTGCCAGCAGCCTTAGTTGGACAGTCCATTGGGGCACTGAAGCTTTCTTT.

This clonotype was seen ten or more times. The chain has TRBV20-1 and TRBJ1-1, with TRBD1 matching over 7 bases. The CDR3 runs to 15 residues. Looked up from germline, CDR1 is DFQATT and CDR2 is SNEGSKA (reference sequence). V lost 2 bases, J lost 0 bases, and 6 bases stayed unmatched. The CDR3 region has the DNA TGCAGTGCTAGAACCTGGACAGGCCTGAACACTGAAGCTTTCTTT. It is translated as CSARTWTGLNTEAFF.

This clonotype was observed many times. V is TRBV6-6 and J is TRBJ1-2; D is uncertain. The CDR3 spans 15 residues. V lost 4 bases, J lost 3 bases, and 15 bases lay in between. The germline V gene has CDR1 MNHNY and CDR2 SVGAGI (reference sequence). This CDR3 is CASSLPIPVDYGYTF. The CDR3 bases are TGTGCCAGCAGTTTACCTATTCCAGTTGACTATGGCTACACCTTC.

This clonotype was seen once. The rearrangement links TRBV12-3 or TRBV12-4 to TRBJ1-1; D remains unclear. V was cut by 7 bases and J by 4 bases, with 16 bases left in between. The CDR3 totals 14 residues. The CDR3 sequence: CASKTRGWGTEAFF. CDR3 in DNA: TGTGCCAGCAAGACACGGGGTTGGGGCACTGAAGCTTTCTTT.

This clonotype is labeled as medium-sized (0.01 to 0.1%). The chain combines TRBV29-1 with TRBJ2-1; a weak D match, TRBD2 (7 bases). Trimming took off 5 bases at V and 7 bases at J, with 15 bases between the two ends. The CDR3 extends over 13 amino acids. The germline V gene encodes CDR1 SQVTM and CDR2 ANQGSEA. The CDR3 nucleotides are TGCAGCGTTCGAGGGGGGGCACATAATGAGCAGTTCTTC. Its translation is CSVRGGAHNEQFF.

This clonotype is medium-sized (0.01 to 0.1%) within its sample. The V gene is TRBV9, the J gene TRBJ1-6, with D tentatively TRBD1 (6 bases). CDR1 is SGDLS and CDR2 is YYNGEE in the germline V gene. The CDR3 has 14 amino acids. Trimming cost V 0 bases and J 13 bases, with 14 bases left between them. The CDR3 is CASSVEGGLQPLHF. The DNA for the CDR3 is TGTGCCAGCAGCGTAGAGGGGGGCCTGCAGCCCCTCCACTTT.

This chain connects TRBV12-3 or TRBV12-4 to TRBJ1-5; no reliable D call. Trimming shortened V by 2 bases and J by 5 bases, and 10 bases separated the two germline ends. The CDR3 is 14 amino acids. CDR3 in amino acids: CASSLRRNYQPQHF. The CDR3 DNA reads as TGTGCCAGCAGTTTAAGACGTAATTATCAGCCCCAGCATTTT.

The chain carries TRBV7-9 and TRBJ2-5; D remains unclear. V shed 6 bases and J shed 5 bases, with 13 bases lying between them. The germline V gene has CDR1 SEHNR and CDR2 FQNEAQ (reference sequence). This CDR3 has 13 amino acids. The CDR3 coding sequence is TGTGCCAGCAGGTACCTCGGGTCCGAGACCCAGTACTTC. The encoded protein is CASRYLGSETQYF.

This clonotype was counted ten times or more. The CDR3 DNA is TGTGCTAGTACGGATTCCAATCAGCCCCAGCATTTT. Protein: CASTDSNQPQHF. The chain is built from TRBV12-5 and TRBJ1-5, with D uncertain. The CDR3 has 12 residues. Germline values: CDR1 LGHNT, CDR2 FRNRAP. The V gene lost 8 bases and the J gene lost 3 bases, with 8 bases spanning the gap. Full variable domain (rest looked up from reference TRBV12-5 and TRBJ1-5): DARVTQTPRHKVTEMGQEVTMRCQPILGHNTVFWYRQTMMQGLELLAYFRNRAPLDDSGMPKDRFSAEMPDATLATLKIQPSEPRDSAVYFCASTDSNQPQHFGDGTRLSIL.

This clonotype was recorded at least ten times. The V gene is TRBV29-1, the J gene TRBJ2-6; tentative D call: TRBD1 (6 bases). The V gene lost 7 bases and the J gene lost 4 bases, with 20 bases spanning the gap. There are 16 residues in the CDR3. Per the germline V gene, CDR1 is SQVTM and CDR2 is ANQGSEA. The CDR3 DNA is TGCAGCGCTCACACAGGGTCTATGGCCGGGGCCAACGTCCTGACTTTC. Amino acids: CSAHTGSMAGANVLTF.

This clonotype counts as medium-sized. The chain employs TRBV5-1 and TRBJ1-1; 7 nucleotides line up with TRBD1. After removal of 2 bases from V and 7 bases from J, the junction contained 5 bases not matched to a gene. CDR3 length equals 13 residues. Germline CDR1 reads SGHRS; CDR2 reads YFSETQ. The CDR3 spells CASSLWGQHEAFF. The CDR3 nucleotides are TGCGCCAGCAGCTTATGGGGACAGCATGAAGCTTTCTTT.

This clonotype was seen at least ten times. The chain combines TRBV27 with TRBJ2-1; a weak D match, TRBD2 (5 bases). The CDR3 is 13 residues long. Germline CDR1 and CDR2: MNHEY and SMNVEV (reference sequence). V dropped 2 bases and J dropped 8 bases, with 10 bases sitting between them. DNA of the CDR3: TGTGCCAGCAGTTTACGCCAGCGGCATGAGCAGTTCTTC. Its protein product is CASSLRQRHEQFF.

This clonotype was seen a handful of times. The chain is built from TRBV6-1 and TRBJ1-4; no clear D gene. Between the trimmed V and J ends, which lost 0 bases and 7 bases, there was a span of 12 bases. There are 15 residues in the CDR3. Germline assignment: CDR1 MNHNS and CDR2 SASEGT. The CDR3 DNA follows: TGTGCCAGCAGTGAAGCCCCCATCGAGGGTGAAAAACTGTTTTTT. Translated, it gives CASSEAPIEGEKLFF.

This clonotype ranks as medium-sized. This rearrangement joins TRBV10-3 to TRBJ2-5, with TRBD1 as a possible D gene (6 bases). The V end was cut by 0 bases, the J end by 3 bases, with 14 bases between. CDR1 is ENHRY and CDR2 is SYGVKD in the germline V gene. The CDR3 has 16 amino acids. This chain's CDR3 is CAISESFGGQKETQYF. In nucleotides, the CDR3 is TGTGCCATCAGTGAGTCGTTTGGGGGACAAAAAGAGACCCAGTACTTC.

This clonotype was counted between two and nine times. The chain employs TRBV7-2 and TRBJ2-7; D gene ambiguous. With 0 bases removed from V and 7 bases from J, the gap between germline ends came to 10 bases. The CDR3 is 13 amino acids. Germline CDR1 is SGHTA and CDR2 is FQGNSA. For the CDR3, the DNA is TGTGCCAGCAGCTTAGCCGGTGGTAGGGAGCAGTACTTC. Its translation is CASSLAGGREQYF.

This clonotype is a singleton in its sample. V usage is TRBV6-6 and J usage is TRBJ2-1; 12 positions match TRBD2. Germline V gives CDR1 MNHNY, CDR2 SVGAGI (reference sequence). The CDR3 consists of 19 residues. The trim removed 0 bases at V and 3 bases at J, leaving 9 bases unmatched. CDR3 residues: CASSYSSPWTSGDYNEQFF. The CDR3 region has the DNA TGTGCCAGCAGTTACTCGAGTCCTTGGACTAGCGGGGACTACAATGAGCAGTTCTTC.

At least ten counts were recorded for this clonotype. This chain links TRBV25-1 with TRBJ1-5; D is undetermined. Trimming took off 5 bases at V and 1 base at J, with 6 bases between the two ends. From germline, CDR1 is MGHDK and CDR2 SYGVNS. The CDR3 extends over 13 amino acids. The CDR3 loop reads CASSKGSNQPQHF. The DNA of the CDR3 is TGTGCCAGCAGTAAAGGGAGCAATCAGCCCCAGCATTTT.

This clonotype was detected many times. The chain links TRBV6-6 to TRBJ1-1; TRBD1 aligns across 8 bases. The CDR3 contains 17 residues. J gave up 0 bases and V 7 bases, and 13 bases lay outside the gene matches. CDR1 is MNHNY and CDR2 is SVGAGI in the germline V gene (reference sequence). This CDR3 is CASTRSGQGRMNTEAFF. The CDR3 DNA is TGTGCCAGCACCCGGTCTGGACAGGGACGGATGAACACTGAAGCTTTCTTT.

The chain uses TRBV5-6 and TRBJ2-1; D is uncertain. The CDR3 length is 15 residues. V was shortened by 0 bases and J by 2 bases, with 9 bases between the two germline ends. CDR1 SGHDT and CDR2 YYEEEE come from the germline V gene. This CDR3 is CASSLAEFPYNEQFF. CDR3 sequence (DNA): TGTGCCAGCAGCTTGGCCGAGTTTCCCTACAATGAGCAGTTCTTC.